These T cell receptor beta chains were read from a single sample in a study of shared clonotypes between healthy human individuals. The assay was immunoSEQ multiplex PCR, and TCRdb's table has in-frame clones only and misses some. The sample records around 990,000 clones, approximately 80% being singletons. The material sequenced was memory CD4+ T cells from PBMCs. The receptor source for this set is a man younger than 35 in good health. Some clones in this sample may be carry-over from other donors' samples. The CDR3 runs from the conserved cysteine through the conserved F or W. A D gene is named only where the DNA matches it firmly. Clone size, where shown, is once, few, many, or a class for clones that have expanded.

v_call	d_call	clone_size	j_call	cdr3_nt	cdr3_aa
TRBV7-8	-	-	TRBJ2-1	TGTGCCAGCAGCTTAGAGGATGAGCAGTTCTTC	CASSLEDEQFF
TRBV4-3	-	-	TRBJ2-3	TGCGCCAGCAGCCAAGATTGGAACGCAGATACGCAGTATTTT	CASSQDWNADTQYF
TRBV28	-	-	TRBJ1-2	TGTGCCAGCAGTTTATATCGATCGGGACTCGCGTCTTATGGCTACACCTTC	CASSLYRSGLASYGYTF
TRBV7-2	-	-	TRBJ2-5	TGTGCCAGCAGCTTAGGCGGCAGCCAAGAGACCCAGTACTTC	CASSLGGSQETQYF
TRBV19	-	-	TRBJ1-1	TGTGCCAGTTGCTTGCAGGGGCGCAATACTGAAGCTTTCTTT	CASCLQGRNTEAFF
TRBV18	-	-	TRBJ1-5	TGTGCCAGCTCACCACGCGGCGGGATAGGGGCCCAGCATTTT	CASSPRGGIGAQHF
TRBV2	-	once	TRBJ1-4	TGTGCCAGCAGTGAAGCTATAGAAAAACTGTTTTTT	CASSEAIEKLFF
TRBV5-1	TRBD2	-	TRBJ2-5	TGCGCCAGCAGCTTCGGATTAAGGCTAGCGGGAGGAGAGACCCAGTACTTC	CASSFGLRLAGGETQYF
TRBV10-3	TRBD1	-	TRBJ2-1	TGTGCCATCAGTGGTGGGGGGACAGGGCAATTCTTC	CAISGGGTGQFF
TRBV29-1	-	-	TRBJ2-7	TGCAGCGTTGACCGGGGATACGAGCAGTACTTC	CSVDRGYEQYF
TRBV4-1	-	-	TRBJ1-3	TGCGCCAGCAGCCACCCGGGTTCTGGGGGAAACACCATATATTTT	CASSHPGSGGNTIYF
TRBV27	TRBD2	once	TRBJ2-1	TGTGCCAGCAGATCTGCTAGCGGGAGCGCTTTCAATGAGCAGTTCTTC	CASRSASGSAFNEQFF
TRBV4-1	-	-	TRBJ2-5	TGCGCCAGCAGCCAACTGGCAATCCAAGAGACCCAGTACTTC	CASSQLAIQETQYF
TRBV6-1	-	once	TRBJ2-7	TGTGCCAGCAGTGCCCAGTACTACGAGCAGTACTTC	CASSAQYYEQYF
TRBV7-3	TRBD2	-	TRBJ2-3	TGTGCCAGCAGCTCCCAGTCCCGCCGACTAGCGGGAGTAGATACGCAGTATTTT	CASSSQSRRLAGVDTQYF
TRBV28	TRBD2	-	TRBJ2-5	TGTGCCAGCAGATTTTCCCGCGGGAGTGAGACCCAGTACTTC	CASRFSRGSETQYF
TRBV4-3	-	-	TRBJ2-7	TGCGCCAGCAGCCAAGAACCCCGGTCCTACGAGCAGTACTTC	CASSQEPRSYEQYF
TRBV11-2	-	-	TRBJ2-1	TGTGCCAGCAGCTGGAACAGGGTAGGGGAGCAGTTCTTC	CASSWNRVGEQFF
TRBV18	-	-	TRBJ1-1	TGTGCCAGCTCACCGGCGGCAGGGCGAGAGACTGAAGCTTTCTTT	CASSPAAGRETEAFF
TRBV7-2	-	-	TRBJ2-3	TGTGCCAGCAGCTTAGCTTCGGATACGCAGTATTTT	CASSLASDTQYF
TRBV30	-	-	TRBJ2-5	TGTGCCTGGGACGTGTGGGAGACCCAGTACTTC	CAWDVWETQYF
TRBV6-5	-	-	TRBJ2-1	TGTGCCAGCAGTTACTCCCCGACCGCCAATGAGCAGTTCTTC	CASSYSPTANEQFF
TRBV7-2	TRBD1	few	TRBJ2-5	TGTGCCAGCAGCGCACAGGGGTGGCAAGAGACCCAGTACTTC	CASSAQGWQETQYF
TRBV19	TRBD1	-	TRBJ1-2	TGTGCCAGTAGTACTACAACCTACAGGGGGTCGAACTATGGCTACACCTTC	CASSTTTYRGSNYGYTF
TRBV7-2	-	-	TRBJ1-5	TGTGCCAGCAGCGCAGGGACGTGGAGCAATCAGCCCCAGCATTTT	CASSAGTWSNQPQHF
TRBV2	-	-	TRBJ1-1	TGTGCCAGCAGTGATACAGGGTTGACTGAAGCTTTCTTT	CASSDTGLTEAFF
TRBV14	-	-	TRBJ2-7	TGTGCCAGCAGCCGCCGGGACGGCCCGTCCTACGAGCAGTACTTC	CASSRRDGPSYEQYF
TRBV28	-	-	TRBJ2-3	TGTGCCAGCAGTCGACCTGGGGCCAATACGCAGTATTTT	CASSRPGANTQYF
TRBV28	-	many	TRBJ2-7	TGTGCCAGCAGCCCTCGTTTTCGCAGGGAGTACGAGCAGTACTTC	CASSPRFRREYEQYF
TRBV19	TRBD1	-	TRBJ2-5	TGTGCCAGTGAGGACAGGCAAAAAGAGACCCAGTACTTC	CASEDRQKETQYF
TRBV10-1	-	-	TRBJ2-5	TGCGCCAGCAGTGCCATAGGGGCAGAGACCCAGTACTTC	CASSAIGAETQYF
TRBV21-1	-	-	TRBJ2-7	TGTGCCAGCAATTGGGGACATCCCCGAAAGGCCTACGAGCAGTACTTC	CASNWGHPRKAYEQYF
TRBV5-1	-	-	TRBJ2-7	TGCGCCAGCAGCCGTTCATTAAACTACGAGCAGTACTTC	CASSRSLNYEQYF
TRBV10-3	-	-	TRBJ2-3	TGTGCCATCACCCCAGAGGGGGTAGCCACAGATACGCAGTATTTT	CAITPEGVATDTQYF
TRBV5-1	TRBD1	-	TRBJ1-1	TGCGCCAGCAGTCCATCGGGACAGGGGGCGCGTACTGAAGCTTTCTTT	CASSPSGQGARTEAFF
TRBV27	-	-	TRBJ2-3	TGTGCCAGCAGTTTGAGACTAGAAGTAGATACGCAGTATTTT	CASSLRLEVDTQYF
TRBV2	-	-	TRBJ2-2	TGTGCCACCGCTAGCGACTCGAACACCGGGGAGCTGTTTTTT	CATASDSNTGELFF
TRBV27	TRBD2	-	TRBJ2-5	TGTGCCAGCATTAGCGGGAGGGAGGAGACCCAGTACTTC	CASISGREETQYF
TRBV28	-	-	TRBJ1-1	TGTGCCAGCCTGACATTGAACACTGAAGCTTTCTTT	CASLTLNTEAFF
TRBV7-3	-	-	TRBJ2-1	TGTGCCAGCAGCTTTGGAGTCAACAATGAGCAGTTCTTC	CASSFGVNNEQFF